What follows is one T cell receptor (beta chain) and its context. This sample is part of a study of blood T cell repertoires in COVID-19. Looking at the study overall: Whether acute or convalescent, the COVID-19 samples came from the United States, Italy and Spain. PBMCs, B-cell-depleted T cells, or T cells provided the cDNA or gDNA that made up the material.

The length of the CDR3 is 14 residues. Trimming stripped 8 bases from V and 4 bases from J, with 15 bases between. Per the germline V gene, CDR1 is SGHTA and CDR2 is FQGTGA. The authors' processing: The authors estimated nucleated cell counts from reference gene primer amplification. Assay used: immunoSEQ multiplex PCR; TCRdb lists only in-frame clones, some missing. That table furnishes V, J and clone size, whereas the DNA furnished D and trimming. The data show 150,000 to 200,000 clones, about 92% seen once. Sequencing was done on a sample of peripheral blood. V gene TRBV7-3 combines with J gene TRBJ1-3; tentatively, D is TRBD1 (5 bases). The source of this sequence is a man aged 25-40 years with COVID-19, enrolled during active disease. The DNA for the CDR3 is TGTGCCAGCGCCAGGGCCACCGGGGGAAACACCATATATTTT. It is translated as CASARATGGNTIYF.